Below are 29 T cell receptor beta chains sequenced from a single sample in a study of blood T cells in healthy people across ages. A sample-barcoded 5' primer and a J-beta primer mix were used in a second PCR of about 6 to 11 cycles. MiXCR was run by TCRdb on the 5' RACE reads, yielding one entry per CDR3 protein. The repertoire holds roughly 1,700,000 distinct CDR3 sequences, with roughly 27% as singletons. Sequencing input: blood. These TCRs come from a woman aged 25 to 45 in good health.

This clonotype was seen ten or more times. The rearrangement links TRBV6-1 to TRBJ2-3, with TRBD1 matching 8 bases. This CDR3 has 15 residues. V lost 8 bases to trimming and J lost 4 bases; unmatched junction nucleotides: 11. CDR1 is MNHNS, CDR2 SASEGT, per germline. CDR3 coding DNA: TGTGCCAGCCTCGAGGGCAGGGGGCTTTCAGATACGCAGTATTTT. This translates into CASLEGRGLSDTQYF.

The chain joins TRBV20-1 to TRBJ2-1; TRBD2 aligns across 8 bases. This CDR3 region has 14 residues. V was pared by 6 bases and J by 4 bases, with 8 bases of the junction left unmatched. Germline V gene sequence: CDR1 DFQATT, CDR2 SNEGSKA (reference sequence). The CDR3, as DNA: TGCAGTGCGGTTTTTACTAGCGGTTACAATGAGCAGTTCTTC. Translated: CSAVFTSGYNEQFF.

The rearrangement joins TRBV20-1 to TRBJ1-2; no definite D call. The CDR3 is 14 residues long. With 4 bases removed from V and 2 bases from J, the gap between germline ends came to 14 bases. CDR1 and CDR2 (germline): DFQATT, SNEGSKA (reference sequence). The CDR3 region is CSATGWRSNYGYTF. CDR3 in DNA: TGCAGTGCTACTGGGTGGAGGTCCAACTATGGCTACACCTTC.

This clonotype appeared a few times. The J gene is TRBJ1-2, the V gene TRBV7-2; weak D call: TRBD1 (6 bases). There are 15 residues in the CDR3. Germline V gene sequence: CDR1 SGHTA, CDR2 FQGNSA. Deletions cut 2 bases from V and 4 bases from J, with 14 bases between. The CDR3 DNA reads TGTGCCAGCAGCTTAAACCGGGACACAGTCTATGGCTACACCTTC. It encodes CASSLNRDTVYGYTF.

CDR3 protein: CASSPRGGPDNEQFF. CDR3 coding DNA: TGTGCCAGCAGCCCCCGGGGGGGCCCCGACAATGAGCAGTTCTTC. The gene calls are TRBV7-9 and TRBJ2-1; 8 nucleotides match TRBD2. Losses at the gene ends were 5 bases for V and 5 bases for J; bases not matched to a gene: 8. The CDR3 has 15 residues. The V gene's germline CDR1 is SEHNR and CDR2 FQNEAQ (reference sequence).

The table lists this clonotype with many counts. This chain's CDR3 is CASSSRGAGFPEQYF. CDR3 coding DNA: TGCGCCAGCAGCTCACGAGGAGCGGGATTCCCCGAGCAGTACTTC. The gene calls are TRBV5-1 and TRBJ2-7; 7 bases line up with TRBD2. This CDR3 is built from 15 residues. After removal of 3 bases from V and 6 bases from J, the junction contained 12 bases not matched to a gene. From germline, CDR1 is SGHRS and CDR2 YFSETQ.

This clonotype was seen a few times. The chain uses TRBV29-1 and TRBJ2-3, with D possibly TRBD2 on 7 matching bases. The length of the CDR3 is 12 residues. The germline V gene has CDR1 SQVTM and CDR2 ANQGSEA. Between the trimmed V and J ends, which lost 8 bases and 8 bases, there was a span of 17 bases. The CDR3 reads CSSGGGAGTQYF. CDR3 sequence (DNA): TGCAGCTCTGGGGGGGGGGCCGGTACGCAGTATTTT.

This chain connects TRBV4-1 to TRBJ1-6; the D is unclear. The CDR3 contains 13 residues. CDR1 is MGHRA, CDR2 YSYEKL, per germline. Trimming cost V 0 bases and J 7 bases, with 4 bases left between them. Here the CDR3 reads CASSQETNSPLHF. The CDR3 DNA sequence: TGCGCCAGCAGCCAAGAAACAAATTCACCCCTCCACTTT.

The J gene is TRBJ1-1, the V gene TRBV7-6; D is ambiguous. This CDR3 region has 12 residues. The V gene lost 5 bases and the J gene lost 6 bases, with 10 bases spanning the gap. Germline CDR1 SGHVS, CDR2 FNYEAQ. The CDR3 DNA follows: TGTGCCAGCAGCCCCCCCCGATCTGAAGCTTTCTTT. Residues: CASSPPRSEAFF. Using reference TRBV7-6 and TRBJ1-1 for the parts outside the CDR3, the full variable domain is GAGVSQSPRYKVTKRGQDVALRCDPISGHVSLYWYRQALGQGPEFLTYFNYEAQQDKSGLPNDRFSAERPEGSISTLTIQRTEQRDSAMYRCASSPPRSEAFFGQGTRLTVV.

This clonotype was counted only a few times. This chain uses TRBV5-1 with TRBJ1-4; no firm D call. Trimming removed 0 bases from V and 0 bases from J, with 3 bases in between. CDR3 length equals 14 residues. Germline lookup yields CDR1 SGHRS and CDR2 YFSETQ. CDR3 amino acids: CASSLDPTNEKLFF. CDR3 DNA: TGCGCCAGCAGCTTGGACCCAACTAATGAAAAACTGTTTTTT.

This clonotype occurred a few times. V is TRBV20-1 and J is TRBJ1-5, with 7 bases fitting TRBD1. V was clipped by 8 bases and J by 1 base; unmatched bases: 5. Germline CDR1 reads DFQATT; CDR2 reads SNEGSKA (reference sequence). CDR3 size: 13 residues. This chain's CDR3 is CSTQGESNQPQHF. The CDR3 DNA follows: TGCAGTACCCAGGGGGAGAGCAATCAGCCCCAGCATTTT.

The chain links TRBV20-1 to TRBJ2-1; TRBD1 or TRBD2 may be the D gene (5 bases each). With 5 bases removed from V and 6 bases from J, the gap between germline ends came to 20 bases. CDR3 length equals 15 residues. The germline V gene encodes CDR1 DFQATT and CDR2 SNEGSKA (reference sequence). The CDR3 DNA follows: TGCAGTGCTGAGGGGCGTCCGGGGCCACTCAATGAGCAGTTCTTC. Translating gives CSAEGRPGPLNEQFF.

The sample holds many counts of this clonotype. The V and J genes are TRBV12-3 or TRBV12-4 and TRBJ2-1; unclear D gene. V lost 6 bases and J lost 9, with 18 bases in between. The CDR3 spans 14 residues. In nucleotides, the CDR3 is TGTGCCAGCAGCTTTCACAGCCTCGACCTTGAGCAGTTCTTC. Residues: CASSFHSLDLEQFF.

The chain recombines TRBV12-3 or TRBV12-4 with TRBJ2-1; 10 nucleotides agree with TRBD2. The ends lost 5 bases at V and 3 bases at J; junction bases unmatched: 10. The length of the CDR3 is 17 residues. The CDR3 DNA reads as TGTGCCAGCAGTCCCCCCCGGACTAGCGGCTACTACAATGAGCAGTTCTTC. This gives the protein CASSPPRTSGYYNEQFF.

This clonotype occurred a few times. The rearrangement joins TRBV6-2 or TRBV6-3 to TRBJ2-1; 15 nucleotides align to TRBD2. CDR1 and CDR2 from the germline V gene are MNHEY and SVGEGT. The CDR3 runs to 15 residues. After removal of 8 bases from V and 9 bases from J, the junction contained 8 bases not matched to a gene. The CDR3 spells CASGTGGLAGGEQFF. As DNA, the CDR3 is TGTGCCAGCGGAACCGGGGGACTAGCGGGAGGTGAGCAGTTCTTC.

Remarks on this clonotype: This may arise from a read error, as a much more abundant clone is one base away. The V and J genes are TRBV29-1 and TRBJ2-1; D is uncertain. Trimming shortened V by 0 bases and J by 5 bases, and 8 bases separated the two germline ends. Germline CDR1 and CDR2: SQVTM and ANQGSEA. The CDR3 consists of 13 residues. CDR3 coding DNA: TGCAGCGTTGAAGATTGGCAGGACAATGAGCAGTTCTTC. Translation gives CSVEDWQDNEQFF.

The V gene is TRBV10-2, the J gene TRBJ1-2, with 8 positions matching TRBD1. CDR1 and CDR2 from the germline V gene are WSHSY and SAAADI. J gave up 3 bases and V 7 bases, and 7 bases lay outside the gene matches. The CDR3 covers 14 residues. The CDR3 here is CASTRMGQDYGYTF. The CDR3 DNA is TGCGCCAGCACCCGGATGGGACAGGACTATGGCTACACCTTC.

The CDR3 DNA reads TGTGCCAGCAGCTTAGATACGTATGAGCAGTTCTTC. Translated: CASSLDTYEQFF. This chain joins TRBV7-2 and TRBJ2-1; no definite D call. Germline loops: CDR1 SGHTA, CDR2 FQGNSA. The ends were cut back, 1 base at V and 8 bases at J, with 6 bases in the middle. This CDR3 has 12 residues.

In its sample, this clonotype was seen a few times. The chain is built from TRBV5-1 and TRBJ2-6; D is unresolved. V was pared by 7 bases and J by 2 bases, with 16 bases between. Germline values: CDR1 SGHRS, CDR2 YFSETQ. CDR3 length equals 16 residues. CDR3 sequence reads: CASQALLYPGANVLTF. For the CDR3, the DNA is TGCGCCAGCCAAGCTTTACTGTACCCTGGGGCCAACGTCCTGACTTTC.

This clonotype was seen only a few times. This chain uses TRBV20-1 with TRBJ1-5; D possibly corresponds to TRBD1 (6 bases). V dropped 6 bases and J dropped 3 bases, with 18 bases sitting between them. The germline gives CDR1 DFQATT, CDR2 SNEGSKA (reference sequence). The CDR3 is 15 amino acids. CDR3 bases: TGCAGTGCGCCCCCCCCCGGACAGCTCAATCAGCCCCAGCATTTT. Translated, it gives CSAPPPGQLNQPQHF.

The J gene is TRBJ2-4, the V gene TRBV28; TRBD2 agrees at 8 bases. The J call may be mistaken, given a closer DNA end match to TRBJ2-7. Germline CDR1 is MDHEN and CDR2 is SYDVKM. There are 16 residues in the CDR3. The CDR3 DNA is TGTGCCAGCAGTTTACAGGCCGGTAGCGGGGTATACGAGCAGTACTTC. This gives the protein CASSLQAGSGVYEQYF.

This clonotype has just a few counts. V usage is TRBV20-1 and J usage is TRBJ2-7, with D possibly called TRBD1 or TRBD2 (5 bases each). The CDR3 has 17 amino acids. V was shortened by 0 bases and J by 1 base, with 19 bases between the two germline ends. Germline CDR1 and CDR2: DFQATT and SNEGSKA (reference sequence). CDR3 bases: TGCAGTGCTAGAGACCCCACAGGACTGGGTGCTTCCTACGAGCAGTACTTC. It yields the protein CSARDPTGLGASYEQYF.

V is TRBV7-6 and J is TRBJ2-7; 7 bases map to TRBD2. The CDR3 has 15 residues. Germline CDR1 reads SGHVS; CDR2 reads FNYEAQ. Losses at the gene ends were 5 bases for V and 5 bases for J; bases not matched to a gene: 12. As DNA, the CDR3 is TGTGCCAGCAGCCTCAACGGAGCTAGCGGCCACGAGCAGTACTTC. It is translated as CASSLNGASGHEQYF. The entire variable domain, with the rest obtained from reference TRBV7-6 and TRBJ2-7, is as follows: GAGVSQSPRYKVTKRGQDVALRCDPISGHVSLYWYRQALGQGPEFLTYFNYEAQQDKSGLPNDRFSAERPEGSISTLTIQRTEQRDSAMYRCASSLNGASGHEQYFGPGTRLTVT.

This clonotype has just a few counts. The CDR3 sequence is CSTRQGANTDTQYF. CDR3 nucleotide sequence: TGCAGTACTCGACAGGGGGCGAATACAGATACGCAGTATTTT. The chain carries TRBV20-1 and TRBJ2-3, with 10 nucleotides matching TRBD1. The ends lost 8 bases at V and 3 bases at J; junction bases unmatched: 8. The length of the CDR3 is 14 residues. CDR1 is DFQATT and CDR2 is SNEGSKA in the germline V gene (reference sequence).

This clonotype was counted only a few times. The chain uses TRBV11-2 and TRBJ2-7, with TRBD2 as a possible D gene (6 bases). This CDR3 comprises 16 residues. In germline, CDR1 is SGHAT, CDR2 FQNNGV. The germline V and J ends were trimmed by 3 bases and 1 base, with 16 bases remaining between them. CDR3 in amino acids: CASSFIGGAESYEQYF. The CDR3 DNA follows: TGTGCCAGCAGCTTCATCGGCGGGGCGGAGTCCTACGAGCAGTACTTC.

This rearrangement joins TRBV6-5 to TRBJ1-5; 7 nucleotides agree with TRBD1. Looked up from germline, CDR1 is MNHEY and CDR2 is SVGAGI. With V trimmed by 6 bases and J by 4 bases, 3 bases remained unmatched. This CDR3 region has 13 residues. The CDR3 region is CASRGTANQPQHF. CDR3 nucleotides: TGTGCCAGCAGAGGGACAGCGAATCAGCCCCAGCATTTT.

This chain connects TRBV27 to TRBJ2-7; weak D call: TRBD2 (6 bases). Trimming took off 0 bases at V and 5 bases at J, with 11 bases between the two ends. Germline CDR1 MNHEY, CDR2 SMNVEV (reference sequence). The CDR3 has 14 residues. CDR3 nucleotides: TGTGCCAGCAGTTTATCGGGGGACTGCAACGAGCAGTACTTC. Protein sequence: CASSLSGDCNEQYF.

This clonotype appeared a single time. The rearrangement uses TRBV18 and TRBJ2-3; D might be TRBD1 or TRBD2, each matching 5 bases. The CDR3 sequence is 13 residues long. The V and J ends lost 0 bases and 5 bases respectively, with 6 bases between them. Germline CDR1 reads KGHSH; CDR2 reads LQKENI. The CDR3 DNA follows: TGTGCCAGCTCACCACCGGGGGAAGATACGCAGTATTTT. It translates to CASSPPGEDTQYF.

This chain connects TRBV20-1 to TRBJ2-4; D is unclear. TRBJ2-7 matches the DNA end more closely, so the J call is doubtful. From germline, CDR1 is DFQATT and CDR2 SNEGSKA (reference sequence). This CDR3 has 11 residues. CDR3 amino acids: CSARSIDEQYF. The CDR3 DNA is TGCAGTGCTAGATCCATAGACGAGCAGTACTTC.